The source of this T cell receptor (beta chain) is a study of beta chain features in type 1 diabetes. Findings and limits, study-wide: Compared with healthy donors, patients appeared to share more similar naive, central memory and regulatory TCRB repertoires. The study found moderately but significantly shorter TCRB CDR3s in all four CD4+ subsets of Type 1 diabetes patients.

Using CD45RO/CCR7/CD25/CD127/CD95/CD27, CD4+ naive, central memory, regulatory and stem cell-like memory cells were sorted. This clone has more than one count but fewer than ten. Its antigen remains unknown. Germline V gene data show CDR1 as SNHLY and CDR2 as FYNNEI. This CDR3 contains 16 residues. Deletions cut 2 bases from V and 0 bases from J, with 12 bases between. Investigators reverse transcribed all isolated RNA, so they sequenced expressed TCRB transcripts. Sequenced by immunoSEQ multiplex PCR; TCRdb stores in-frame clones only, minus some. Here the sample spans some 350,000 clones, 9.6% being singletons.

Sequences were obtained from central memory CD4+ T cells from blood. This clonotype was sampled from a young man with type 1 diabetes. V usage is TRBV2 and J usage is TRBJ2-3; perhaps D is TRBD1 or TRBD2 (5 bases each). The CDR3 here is CASSESGRASTDTQYF. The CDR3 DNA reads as TGTGCCAGCAGTGAATCGGGACGGGCTAGCACAGATACGCAGTATTTT.